This TCR beta chain was captured by sequencing in a study of T-cell reconstitution after alpha-beta-depleted transplantation in children (dated by TCRdb to 2016 to 2017). Turning to the overall study: T-cell immune reconstitution after TCRalphabeta/CD19-depleted allogeneic hematopoietic cell transplantation in children was quantitatively tracked in the study by means of TCR repertoire profiling.

The treatment or condition label here, explained by the study, means: allogeneic hematopoietic cell transplantation with graft depleted of TCRalphabeta T cells and CD19 B cells. Transplant recipients were children who received TCRalphabeta/CD19-depleted allogeneic hematopoietic cell grafts. A note on this clonotype: The antigen it recognizes is unknown. Base-call qualities are not available, and no considerably larger clone is one nucleotide away.

Beyond this particular receptor, the publication reports: The high TCRbeta diversity at day 60 in some patients was ascribed to recipient T cells and intrathymic progenitors that had survived conditioning. Over subsequent months, a decline in hyperexpanded clone frequencies was noted, and after one year, T-cell counts and TCRbeta diversity were mostly ascribed to newly produced T cells. About two months after transplant, the apparently early recovery of alphabetaT-cell counts reportedly depended on just several hundred clones that had expanded rapidly and came from non-depleted graft cells.

Counted from cysteine to phenylalanine, this CDR3 has 13 amino acids. This entry keeps only the CDR3 DNA: 39 bases, framed from base 1. Per the germline V gene, SNHLY is the CDR1 and FYNNEI is the CDR2. The V and J ends are trimmed by 9 bases and 2 bases, leaving 14 bases between them. Libraries were prepared through PCR. The reads were generated on an Illumina HiSeq 2500. To normalize quantification of the TCRbeta repertoire, the TCR libraries were built with molecular barcoding that relied on unique molecular identifiers. The public reads were run again by TCRdb, first through fastp at Q25 and then through MiXCR, and only productive beta chains were kept. Merged by CDR3 protein, the rows form single entries marked with the most common genes and DNA. Recorded for this sample are some 840,000 distinct CDR3 sequences; about 16% of them occurred a single time. The ten largest clonotypes hold 5% of the sample.

The chain links TRBV2 with TRBJ2-7; the D gene assignment is perhaps TRBD1 or TRBD2, with each matching 5 bases. This sequence was found in a male patient between 10 and 17 years old who had a stem cell transplant for acute lymphoblastic leukemia, so the T cells may come from the graft donor. The sample here was PBMCs, mostly from graft donor cells, taken 360 days after TCRalphabeta/CD19-depleted stem cell transplant. Here is the DNA: TGTGCCAGTGTCCGGGACGGAGCCTACGAGCAGTACTTC. This is translated as CASVRDGAYEQYF.